Sequencing of this T cell receptor (beta chain) was carried out in a study of cytomegalovirus exposure and HLA in healthy donors. The CDR3 is made up of 18 amino acids. V shed 1 base and J 2 bases; nucleotides not matched to a gene: 14. Germline assignment: CDR1 SGHRS and CDR2 YFSETQ. Primers: 60 Vbeta forward and 13 Jbeta reverse. Only in-frame clones appear in the TCRdb table, and some are missing; sequencing was by immunoSEQ multiplex PCR. The sample records more than 80,000 clones, approximately 79% being singletons. Study-wide results and limits: In a later analysis, specific HLA alleles were associated with 16,000 or so TCR beta sequences at a 0.05 false discovery rate. Cytomegalovirus status was reportedly diagnosed by the classifier with high specificity and sensitivity.

A word on this clone: Its antigen remains unknown.

Sampled while nominally healthy, donors likely had unrecorded immune exposures. V is TRBV5-1 and J is TRBJ1-2, with 7 nucleotides matching TRBD1. This receptor was taken from a man in his fifties or sixties in good health and CMV-seronegative. Material for sequencing was PBMCs. In DNA form, the CDR3 reads TGCGCCAGCAGCTTGACTATTGTCGGGACAGCTAACAACTATGGCTACACCTTC. It codes for CASSLTIVGTANNYGYTF.